The rows below give T cell receptor beta chains drawn from one sample of a study of molecular identifiers for immune sequencing clone quantification. TCRdb reprocessed the PCR reads with MiXCR, giving one entry per CDR3 protein. This sample has about 640,000 distinct CDR3 sequences, with 15% to 20% found just once. Sequenced: naive CD8+ T cells from blood, with Jurkat cell RNA spiked in. Receptors originate from a human donor in good health. Some libraries in this study had Jurkat cell RNA spiked in. CDR3s include the opening cysteine and the closing phenylalanine or tryptophan. Fields, in order: J gene, V gene, D gene, clone size, CDR3 DNA, CDR3 protein. D genes are given only for firm matches. For some rows the clone size is stated as once, few or many, or as a class when expanded; others skip it.

TRBJ1-2,TRBV7-9,NA,few,TGTGCCAGCAACGGGGGGGCAGGGTTTGAGGTCCATGGCTACACCTTC,CASNGGAGFEVHGYTF
TRBJ2-2,TRBV6-5,NA,many,TGTGCCAGCACCATACGGGAAGCCACCGGGGGAAGCACCGGGGAGCTGTTTTTT,CASTIREATGGSTGELFF
TRBJ1-1,TRBV7-9,TRBD1,few,TGTGCCAGCAGCTTATTATCTCAGGGGGCGCGTCCCACTGAAGCTTTCTTT,CASSLLSQGARPTEAFF
TRBJ1-5,TRBV30,NA,many,TGTGCCTGGAGTGTACGGAACCGTGGAGACCAGCCCCAGCATTTT,CAWSVRNRGDQPQHF
TRBJ2-5,TRBV11-2,NA,NA,TGTGCCAGCAGCTTAGTGTGGAGGGCGTCTTATCAAGAGACCCAGTACTTC,CASSLVWRASYQETQYF
TRBJ1-1,TRBV29-1,NA,many,TGCAGCGCCCAATCGGGGGTCACTGAAGCTTTCTTT,CSAQSGVTEAFF
TRBJ2-2,TRBV3-1,NA,many,TGTGCCAGCAGCCAAGATTCCCAGAGATCGAACACCGGGGAGCTGTTTTTT,CASSQDSQRSNTGELFF
TRBJ1-4,TRBV3-1,NA,NA,TGTGCCAGCGGCCAAGTATTTAAGATCGGAGCAAATGAAAAACTGTTTTTT,CASGQVFKIGANEKLFF
TRBJ2-3,TRBV29-1,NA,many,TGCAGCGTTGATCAGCTCACAGATACGCAGTATTTT,CSVDQLTDTQYF
TRBJ1-6,TRBV7-6,NA,few,TGTGCCAGCAGCTTAGACACGGCGAATGGTTCACCCCTCCACTTT,CASSLDTANGSPLHF
TRBJ2-7,TRBV9,NA,NA,TGTGCCAGCAGCGACGGGATTACCTACGAGCAGTACTTC,CASSDGITYEQYF
TRBJ1-1,TRBV12-3/TRBV12-4,TRBD1,many,TGTGCCAGCAGCCCCCTACAGGGGATTGACACTGAAGCTTTCTTT,CASSPLQGIDTEAFF
TRBJ2-5,TRBV7-2,TRBD2,many,TGTGCCAGCAGCCCCGGGGGGGCCGGTTTGGAGACCCAGTACTTC,CASSPGGAGLETQYF
TRBJ2-5,TRBV7-9,TRBD2,NA,TGTGCCAGCGGCTTAGTTCTAGCGGCGTACCAAGAGACCCAGTACTTC,CASGLVLAAYQETQYF
TRBJ2-4,TRBV12-3/TRBV12-4,NA,many,TGTGCCAGCAGTTTGGTAGGGGGTGAGGAAAACATTCAGTACTTC,CASSLVGGEENIQYF
TRBJ1-6,TRBV4-1,NA,many,TGCGCCAGCAGCCAAGCTCCAGGGCAGAATTCACCCCTCCACTTT,CASSQAPGQNSPLHF
TRBJ1-1,TRBV7-9,TRBD1,NA,TGTGCCAGCAGCTTAGCAGGGGCTTGGGACAGGGGGCGCGATCCTGGAGCTTTCTTT,CASSLAGAWDRGRDPGAFF
TRBJ2-3,TRBV20-1,NA,many,TGCAGTGCTAGAGATTACCGGGGTAGGGCAGATACGCAGTATTTT,CSARDYRGRADTQYF
TRBJ2-7,TRBV3-1,TRBD2,NA,TGTGCCAGCAGCCAAGCGGGAGGGCAAAGGGAGCAGTACTTC,CASSQAGGQREQYF
TRBJ2-5,TRBV11-2,TRBD2,many,TGTGCCAGCAGCTCAACAGCGGGAGTGTTTGAGACCCAGTACTTC,CASSSTAGVFETQYF
TRBJ1-5,TRBV27,TRBD1,NA,TGTGCCAGCGACCCGAGGGCAGGGGGCGGCAATCAGCCCCAGCATTTT,CASDPRAGGGNQPQHF
TRBJ2-5,TRBV7-9,NA,many,TGTGCCAGCAGCCATCCCCAGGGGGAGACCCAGTACTTC,CASSHPQGETQYF
TRBJ2-3,TRBV29-1,NA,many,TGCAGCGTTGAAGACGAGCCAGATACGCAGTATTTT,CSVEDEPDTQYF
TRBJ2-3,TRBV4-3,TRBD1,many,TGCGCCAGCAGCCAAGAGCTGCGACCGGGGACAGGCCCAGATACGCAGTATTTT,CASSQELRPGTGPDTQYF
TRBJ2-7,TRBV5-1,NA,many,TGCGCCAGCAGCTTGGCGCCTGGAAACTCCTACGAGCAGTACTTC,CASSLAPGNSYEQYF
TRBJ1-4,TRBV5-4,NA,few,TGTGCCAGCAGCTCTGTGGGGGGCTCTGGAGAAAAACTGTTTTTT,CASSSVGGSGEKLFF
TRBJ1-1,TRBV20-1,NA,many,TGCAGTGGGGCGAGGCAGGGCCAGCCTTATACTGAAGCTTTCTTT,CSGARQGQPYTEAFF
TRBJ2-1,TRBV9,TRBD2,few,TGTGCCAGCAGCGTAGAAGGACTAGCGCACAATGAGCAGTTCTTC,CASSVEGLAHNEQFF
TRBJ2-1,TRBV11-2,NA,many,TGTGCCAGCAGCTCGATTGGAAATGAGCAGTTCTTC,CASSSIGNEQFF
TRBJ2-1,TRBV5-4,TRBD2,NA,TGTGCCAGCAGCTTAGGACTAGCGGCCCCCGACAATGAGCAGTTCTTC,CASSLGLAAPDNEQFF